This passage covers 2 T cell receptor beta chains from one sample sequenced in a study of cytomegalovirus exposure and HLA in healthy donors. The PCR had 60 Vbeta and 13 Jbeta primers. Clones were read by immunoSEQ multiplex PCR, and TCRdb kept only the in-frame ones, dropping some. The sample records approximately 110,000 clones, 74% being singletons. Material for sequencing was PBMCs. These receptors originate from a man aged 45-65 years in good health and CMV-seropositive.

V gene TRBV6-6 combines with J gene TRBJ1-5; no reliable D call. CDR1 and CDR2 (germline): MNHNY, SVGAGI (reference sequence). This CDR3 is 14 amino acids long. Trimming shortened V by 7 bases and J by 8 bases, and 18 bases separated the two germline ends. In DNA form, the CDR3 reads TGTGCCAGCAAAACCCCTATCGTAGAGGAGCCCCAGCATTTT. It yields the protein CASKTPIVEEPQHF.

The gene calls are TRBV7-9 and TRBJ2-5; D unclear. Germline CDR1 is SEHNR and CDR2 is FQNEAQ (reference sequence). The CDR3 covers 14 residues. V dropped 4 bases and J dropped 5 bases, with 14 bases sitting between them. The CDR3, as DNA: TGTGCCAGCAGCTCCTTTCATGACTGGGAGACCCAGTACTTC. Translation gives CASSSFHDWETQYF.